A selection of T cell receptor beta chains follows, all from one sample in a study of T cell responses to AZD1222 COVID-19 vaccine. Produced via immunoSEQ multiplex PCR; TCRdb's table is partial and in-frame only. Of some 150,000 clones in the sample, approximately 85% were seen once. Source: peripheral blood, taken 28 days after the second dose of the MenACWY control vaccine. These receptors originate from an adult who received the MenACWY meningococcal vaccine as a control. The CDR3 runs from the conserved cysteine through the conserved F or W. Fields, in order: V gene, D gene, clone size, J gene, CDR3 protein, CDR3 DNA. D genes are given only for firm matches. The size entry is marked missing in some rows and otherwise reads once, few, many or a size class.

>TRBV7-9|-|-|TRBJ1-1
CASSPRTVGMNTEAFF
TGTGCCAGCAGCCCAAGGACAGTCGGAATGAACACTGAAGCTTTCTTT
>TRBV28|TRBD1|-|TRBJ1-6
CASSSPPGQGNSPLHF
TGTGCCAGCAGTTCCCCACCGGGACAGGGGAATTCACCCCTCCACTTT
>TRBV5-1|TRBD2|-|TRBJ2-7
CASSLAAGGSYEQYF
TGCGCCAGCAGCTTGGCAGCGGGGGGCTCCTACGAGCAGTACTTC
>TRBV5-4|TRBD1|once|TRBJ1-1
CASSLRQGTMNTEAFF
TGTGCCAGCAGCCTAAGACAGGGAACCATGAACACTGAAGCTTTCTTT
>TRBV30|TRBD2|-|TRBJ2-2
CAWRGRGTSGWELFF
TGTGCCTGGAGGGGCAGGGGGACTAGCGGGTGGGAGCTGTTTTTT
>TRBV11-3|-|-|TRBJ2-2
CASSPFTNTGELFF
TGTGCCAGCAGCCCTTTTACGAACACCGGGGAGCTGTTTTTT
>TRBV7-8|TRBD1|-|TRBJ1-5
CASSPTTGFRQPQHF
TGTGCCAGCAGCCCTACGACAGGGTTTCGACAGCCCCAGCATTTT
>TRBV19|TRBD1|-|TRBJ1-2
CASSISAGQGVGYTF
TGTGCCAGTAGTATCTCCGCGGGACAGGGGGTTGGCTACACCTTC
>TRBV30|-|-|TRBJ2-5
CAWSSETQYF
TGTGCCTGGAGTTCCGAGACCCAGTACTTC
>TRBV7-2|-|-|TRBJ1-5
CASSPTGFNQPQHF
TGTGCCAGCAGCCCAACAGGTTTCAATCAGCCCCAGCATTTT
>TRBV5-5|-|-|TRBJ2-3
CASSDRDSGTDTQYF
TGTGCCAGCAGCGATAGGGACTCCGGCACAGATACGCAGTATTTT
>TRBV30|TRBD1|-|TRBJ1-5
CAWRTAGTGNQPQHF
TGTGCCTGGAGGACCGCCGGGACAGGCAATCAGCCCCAGCATTTT
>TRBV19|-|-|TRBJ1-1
CASSIPVGRWGNTEAFF
TGTGCCAGTAGTATACCCGTGGGTCGTTGGGGGAACACTGAAGCTTTCTTT
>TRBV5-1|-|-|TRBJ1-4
CASSPGTATNEKLFF
TGCGCCAGCAGCCCCGGGACGGCAACTAATGAAAAACTGTTTTTT
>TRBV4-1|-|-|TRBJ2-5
CASSKGTPRETQYF
TGCGCCAGCAGCAAAGGAACACCCAGGGAGACCCAGTACTTC
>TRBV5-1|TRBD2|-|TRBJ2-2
CASSLAGRNTGELFF
TGCGCCAGCAGCTTAGCGGGAAGGAACACCGGGGAGCTGTTTTTT
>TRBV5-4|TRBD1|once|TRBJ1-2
CASSTAGGPDGYTF
TGTGCCAGCAGCACGGCAGGGGGCCCGGATGGCTACACCTTC
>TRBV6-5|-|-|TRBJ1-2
CASGARGPYGYTF
TGTGCCAGCGGAGCCAGGGGCCCCTATGGCTACACCTTC
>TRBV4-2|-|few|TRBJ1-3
CASSLQGGYLTGNTIYF
TGTGCCAGCAGCCTTCAGGGTGGGTATTTGACTGGAAACACCATATATTTT
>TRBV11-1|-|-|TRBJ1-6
CASSLTGDNSPLHF
TGTGCCAGCAGCCTCACGGGAGATAATTCACCCCTCCACTTT
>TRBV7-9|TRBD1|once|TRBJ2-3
CASSTPGTGNPDTQYF
TGTGCCAGCAGCACACCCGGGACAGGGAACCCAGATACGCAGTATTTT
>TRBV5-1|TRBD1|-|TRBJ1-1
CASSVDRVLEAFF
TGCGCCAGCAGCGTGGACAGGGTGCTTGAAGCTTTCTTT
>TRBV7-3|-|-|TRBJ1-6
CASSSTTGSPLHF
TGTGCCAGCAGCTCGACCACGGGATCACCCCTCCACTTT
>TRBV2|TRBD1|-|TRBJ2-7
CASRTGGNYEQYF
TGTGCCAGCAGGACAGGGGGGAATTACGAGCAGTACTTC
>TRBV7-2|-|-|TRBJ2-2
CASSLGGGLNTGELFF
TGTGCCAGCAGCTTAGGGGGCGGTTTGAACACCGGGGAGCTGTTTTTT
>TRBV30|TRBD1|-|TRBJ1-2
CAWRERGRGYGYTF
TGTGCCTGGAGAGAGAGGGGGCGCGGCTATGGCTACACCTTC
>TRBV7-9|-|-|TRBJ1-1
CASSSGSVGSLRAFF
TGTGCCAGCAGCTCTGGGTCCGTAGGTTCATTGAGGGCTTTCTTT
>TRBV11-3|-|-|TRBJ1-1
CASSWGVGEAFF
TGTGCCAGCAGTTGGGGGGTAGGGGAAGCTTTCTTT
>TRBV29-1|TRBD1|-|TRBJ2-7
CSVEKGDSSYEQYF
TGCAGCGTTGAAAAGGGGGACAGCTCCTACGAGCAGTACTTC
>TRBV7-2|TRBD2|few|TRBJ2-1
CASTREVNYNEQFF
TGTGCCAGCACCCGGGAGGTGAACTACAATGAGCAGTTCTTC
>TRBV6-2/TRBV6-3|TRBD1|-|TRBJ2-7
CASSYLGQGEYF
TGTGCCAGCAGTTACTTGGGCCAGGGGGAGTACTTC
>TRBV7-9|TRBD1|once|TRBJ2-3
CASSLKKQGGGDTQYF
TGTGCCAGCAGCTTAAAAAAACAGGGGGGAGGAGATACGCAGTATTTT
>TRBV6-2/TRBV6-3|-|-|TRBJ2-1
CASSRRPGPSSYNEQFF
TGTGCCAGCAGTAGGAGACCGGGACCGAGCTCCTACAATGAGCAGTTCTTC